This T cell receptor beta chain was retrieved from a study of T cell responses to AZD1222 COVID-19 vaccine (dated by TCRdb to the early 2020s). Study-wide context: A total of 230 to 250 trial participants underwent TCR sequencing, of whom approximately 210 received two doses of AZD1222 and 26 received two doses of the MenACWY control vaccine. Trial participants were enrolled by age into subgroups of 18-55, 56-69 and 70-plus years, and about 150, 27 and 61 TCR-sequenced participants, respectively, were included in these subgroups. Findings and caveats that apply to the study as a whole: The vaccine-associated CD4 TCRs covered the entire spike protein, and the dominant responses fell in regions 160-218 and 743-854. In the small 56-69-year group, the increase in depth fell short of significance, most likely because of low power. Nearly half of unique spike-specific TCRs reportedly recognized epitopes outside regions mutated in the B.1.351 and B.1.1.7 variants. Conclusions about previously exposed vaccinees are limited, since just six AZD1222 recipients were seropositive for SARS-CoV-2 at baseline. After two AZD1222 doses, spike-specific TCR breadth and depth were significantly higher than at day 0 and than in MenACWY recipients. Most participants were white British and females outnumbered males, and the authors suggested that clonal diversity may have been underestimated. Because no day 14 peak-response samples were available, the repertoires could be characterized only after the peak T cell response.

The CDR3 regions of human TCRbeta chains were analyzed by immunosequencing. Per the authors' processing: Repertoire TCRs were checked for matches against a reference library of SARS-CoV-2-specific TCRs that had been generated using the MIRA antigen-specificity platform. Breadth meant the fraction of unique TCRs that were SARS-CoV-2-associated, whereas depth meant the fraction of total T cells that were SARS-CoV-2-associated. Using the MIRA data, each spike-specific TCR was assigned both to the spike region to which the TCR was reactive and to a CD4 or CD8 class. Log10-transformed breadth and depth values were compared by one-way ANOVA with Sidak's multiple comparisons tests. TCRdb limited this immuneACCESS table to in-frame rearrangements with V and J called. A share of clones is missing; checked studies link under half to unresolved V genes, and the rest is unexplained. Clonal size and the V and J genes are those of that table, whereas D and trimming came from the DNA. Present in this sample are 86,000 or so clones, just over 90% of which were seen just once. The ten largest clones take up roughly 11% of the sample.

The sample's time point, from its label and the paper: about 28 days (+/-7) after the second vaccine dose. Because spike-specific TCR depth and breadth did not differ between the two schedules, AZD1222 recipients who got a second dose at roughly 4 weeks were pooled with those who got a second dose at roughly 12 weeks. The vaccinee samples were drawn from two UK trials, COV001 and COV002, one of which was a single-blind randomized controlled phase 2/3 trial testing AZD1222 (ChAdOx1 nCoV-19) in healthy adults. For TCRbeta chain sequencing, PBMC samples from trial participants were taken at day 0 and at day 28 after the second dose. Of note for this clone: Its cognate antigen has yet to be identified. The sample holds no much larger clone one base away, and base qualities are not on file.

CDR1 and CDR2 are drawn from the germline V gene: SGHTA, FQGTGA. The CDR3 has 16 amino acids, counting the end cysteine and phenylalanine. Kept here is only the CDR3 DNA, which spans 48 bases and is read in frame from base 1. V was cut back by 0 bases and J by 4 bases, leaving a gap of 14 bases between them. The source material was peripheral blood, sampled 28 days after the second AZD1222 dose. The V and J genes are TRBV7-3 and TRBJ2-3; a confident D gene designation cannot be given. The sequence was obtained from an adult who received the AZD1222 COVID-19 vaccine. The DNA sequence follows: TGTGCCAGCAGCTTAACGTGGCAAGGTGGAGCAGATACGCAGTATTTT. Its protein is CASSLTWQGGADTQYF.